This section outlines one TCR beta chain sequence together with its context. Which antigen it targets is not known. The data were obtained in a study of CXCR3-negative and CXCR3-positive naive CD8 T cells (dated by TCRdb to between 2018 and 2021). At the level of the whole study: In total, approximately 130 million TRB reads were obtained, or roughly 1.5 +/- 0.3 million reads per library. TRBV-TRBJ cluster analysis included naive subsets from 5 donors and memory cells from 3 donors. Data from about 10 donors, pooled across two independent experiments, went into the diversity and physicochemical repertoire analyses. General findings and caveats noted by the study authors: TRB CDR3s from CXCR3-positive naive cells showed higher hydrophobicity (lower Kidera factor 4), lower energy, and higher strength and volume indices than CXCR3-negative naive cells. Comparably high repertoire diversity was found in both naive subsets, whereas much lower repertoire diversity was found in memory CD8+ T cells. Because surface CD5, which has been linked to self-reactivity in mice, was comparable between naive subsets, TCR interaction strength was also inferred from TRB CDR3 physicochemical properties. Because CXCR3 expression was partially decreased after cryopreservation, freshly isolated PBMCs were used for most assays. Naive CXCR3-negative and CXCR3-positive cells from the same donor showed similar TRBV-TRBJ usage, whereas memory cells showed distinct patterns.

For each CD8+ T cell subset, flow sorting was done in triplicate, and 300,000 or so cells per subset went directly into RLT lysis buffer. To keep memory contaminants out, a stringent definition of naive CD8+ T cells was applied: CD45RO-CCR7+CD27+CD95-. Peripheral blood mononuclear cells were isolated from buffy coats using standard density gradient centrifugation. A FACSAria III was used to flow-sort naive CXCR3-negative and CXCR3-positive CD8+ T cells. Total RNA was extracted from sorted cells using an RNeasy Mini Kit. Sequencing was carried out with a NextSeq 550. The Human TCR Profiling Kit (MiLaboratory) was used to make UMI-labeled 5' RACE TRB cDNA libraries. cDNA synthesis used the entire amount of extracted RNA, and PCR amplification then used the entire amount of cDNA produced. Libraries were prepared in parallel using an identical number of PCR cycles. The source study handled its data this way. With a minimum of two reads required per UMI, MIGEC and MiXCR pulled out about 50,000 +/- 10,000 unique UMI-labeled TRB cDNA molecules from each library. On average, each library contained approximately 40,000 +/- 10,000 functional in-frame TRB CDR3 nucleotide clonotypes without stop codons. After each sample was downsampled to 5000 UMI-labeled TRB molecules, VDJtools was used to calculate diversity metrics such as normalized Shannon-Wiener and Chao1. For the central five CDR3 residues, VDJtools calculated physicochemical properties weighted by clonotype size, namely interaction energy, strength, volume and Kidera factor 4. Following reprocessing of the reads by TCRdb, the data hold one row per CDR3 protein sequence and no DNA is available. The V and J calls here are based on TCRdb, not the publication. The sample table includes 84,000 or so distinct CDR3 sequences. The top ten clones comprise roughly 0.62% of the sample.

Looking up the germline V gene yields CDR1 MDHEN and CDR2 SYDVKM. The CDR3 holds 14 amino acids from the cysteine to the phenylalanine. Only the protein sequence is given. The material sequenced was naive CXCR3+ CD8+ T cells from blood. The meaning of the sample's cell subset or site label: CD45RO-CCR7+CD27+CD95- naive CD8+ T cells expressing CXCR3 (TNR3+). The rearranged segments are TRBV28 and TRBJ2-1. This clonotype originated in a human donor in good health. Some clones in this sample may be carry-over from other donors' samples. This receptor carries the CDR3 CASSYYRSYNEQFF.